This is a list of T cell receptor beta chains from one sample in a study of blood T cells in healthy people across ages. TCRdb processed the 5' RACE reads anew with MiXCR; each CDR3 protein has one entry. This sample has 600,000 or so distinct CDR3 sequences, with roughly 21% found just once. The source material was blood. Receptor source: a man in his 70s in good health. The CDR3 runs from the conserved cysteine through the conserved F or W. The order of the fields is clone size, V gene, J gene, D gene, CDR3 DNA, CDR3 protein. D genes are given only for firm matches. A row's size may be missing; if present it is once, few, many or a size class.

.	TRBV20-1	TRBJ2-1	TRBD2	TGCAGTGCTCGACCGAGTGGCGGGAGTTCGGACAATGAGCAGTTCTTC	CSARPSGGSSDNEQFF
.	TRBV12-3/TRBV12-4	TRBJ2-7	.	TGTGCCAGCAGCTCGGACCGGGGCCTCTACGAGCAGTACTTC	CASSSDRGLYEQYF
.	TRBV12-3/TRBV12-4	TRBJ2-7	.	TGTGCCAGCGCGCCCGGGACCACTACGGAGGAGCAGTACTTC	CASAPGTTTEEQYF
.	TRBV24-1	TRBJ2-3	.	TGTGCCACCGCGGCTAGCGTCCCAGATACGCAGTATTTT	CATAASVPDTQYF
.	TRBV25-1	TRBJ1-1	TRBD1	TGTGCCAGCAGTGACCACAGGGGGAACACTGAAGCTTTCTTT	CASSDHRGNTEAFF
.	TRBV24-1	TRBJ2-5	.	TGTGCCACCAGTGAGGGCTACAAAGAGACCCAGTACTTC	CATSEGYKETQYF
few	TRBV6-1	TRBJ1-5	.	TGTGCCAGCAGTGAGGGGTTGCATCAGCCCCAGCATTTT	CASSEGLHQPQHF
.	TRBV28	TRBJ2-7	TRBD1	TGTGCCAGCAGGATGACAGGGGGCTCCTACGAGCAGTACTTC	CASRMTGGSYEQYF
.	TRBV5-6	TRBJ1-1	.	TGTGCCAGCACCCAACAGGGATCGAACACTGAAGCTTTCTTT	CASTQQGSNTEAFF
many	TRBV4-2	TRBJ2-1	TRBD1	TGTGCCAGCAGCCAAGTGAACAGGGGTAGAGATGAGCAGTTCTTC	CASSQVNRGRDEQFF
.	TRBV6-6	TRBJ2-1	.	TGTGCCACCCTAGCGAACAATGAGCAGTTCTTC	CATLANNEQFF
.	TRBV7-9	TRBJ2-7	.	TGTGCCAGCAGCTCCCGGGACTTCACATACGAGCAGTACTTC	CASSSRDFTYEQYF
few	TRBV2	TRBJ2-7	.	TGTGCCAGCGGCGAGCAGTACTTC	CASGEQYF
.	TRBV3-1	TRBJ2-1	TRBD2	TGTGCCAGCAGCCCGACTAGCGGGCTATACAATGAGCAGTTCTTC	CASSPTSGLYNEQFF
.	TRBV5-1	TRBJ1-4	.	TGCGCCAGCAGCTTGGTTTCAGGGTCAGGTGAAAAACTGTTTTTT	CASSLVSGSGEKLFF
few	TRBV6-6	TRBJ1-5	.	TGTGCCAGCAGCCCTATATCTAGCAATCAGCCCCAGCATTTT	CASSPISSNQPQHF
few	TRBV27	TRBJ2-1	.	TGTGCCAGCCGAGACAGGTCAGACTCCTACAATGAGCAGTTCTTC	CASRDRSDSYNEQFF
.	TRBV6-6	TRBJ2-1	TRBD2	TGTGCCAGCAGATCGGGACTAGCGGGAGGTAGGAATGAGCAGTTCTTC	CASRSGLAGGRNEQFF
.	TRBV7-7	TRBJ2-5	TRBD2	TGTGCTAGCATCCCCGCGGGGGGGCTAGAGACCCAGTACTTC	CASIPAGGLETQYF
.	TRBV20-1	TRBJ2-1	.	TGCAGTGCTAGAGGGTTTCAACAGAGCTCCTACAATGAGCAGTTCTTC	CSARGFQQSSYNEQFF
.	TRBV20-1	TRBJ2-2	TRBD2	TGCAGTGCTATCAGCGGGAGTGGCACCGGGGAGCTGTTTTTT	CSAISGSGTGELFF
few	TRBV5-1	TRBJ2-1	TRBD1	TGCGCCAGCAGCTTTGGGACAGCCAATGAGCAGTTCTTC	CASSFGTANEQFF
once	TRBV7-9	TRBJ2-4	TRBD2	TGTGCCAGCAGCTCAGTTAGCGGGAGCAAAAACATTCAGTACTTC	CASSSVSGSKNIQYF
many	TRBV7-2	TRBJ2-7	.	TGTGCCAGCAGCCGGTGGGCAGGGGGGACCTACGAGCAGTACTTC	CASSRWAGGTYEQYF
few	TRBV28	TRBJ2-1	.	TGTGCCAGCAGCCCGGGACCAGCTGGGGGGTACAATGAGCAGTTCTTC	CASSPGPAGGYNEQFF
.	TRBV27	TRBJ2-5	.	TGTGCCAGCAGTTTACAGGGATGGGAGACCCAGTACTTC	CASSLQGWETQYF
few	TRBV20-1	TRBJ2-3	TRBD2	TGCAGTGCTAGACTAGCGGGAGTTTCGGATACGCAGTATTTT	CSARLAGVSDTQYF
.	TRBV25-1	TRBJ1-2	.	TGTGCCAGCAGTGACCCGGGACGGGGCTATGGCTACACCTTC	CASSDPGRGYGYTF
few	TRBV7-9	TRBJ2-2	TRBD1	TGTGCCAGCAGCCCCAACCGGGACAGGCCCGGGGAGCTGTTTTTT	CASSPNRDRPGELFF
.	TRBV20-1	TRBJ2-3	.	TGCAGTGCTAGAGACCCCGCTAGCACAGATACGCAGTATTTT	CSARDPASTDTQYF
few	TRBV9	TRBJ2-7	.	TGTGCCAGCAGCACTAATAGCGGCTCCTACGAGCAGTACTTC	CASSTNSGSYEQYF
.	TRBV5-1	TRBJ2-5	TRBD1	TGCGCCAGCAGCTTTGGACAGGGGCCTACATTGGAGACCCAGTACTTC	CASSFGQGPTLETQYF
many	TRBV6-1	TRBJ2-1	TRBD2	TGTGCCAGCCAAAAAAGAGCGGGAGAAAAGGGTTACAATGAGCAGTTCTTC	CASQKRAGEKGYNEQFF
.	TRBV20-1	TRBJ2-3	.	TGCAGTGCTAGAGTAGCGGGACAGAGATTCACAGATACGCAGTATTTT	CSARVAGQRFTDTQYF
many	TRBV5-6	TRBJ2-5	.	TGTGCCAGCAGCTGGGTGATTGACGGAGAGACCCAGTACTTC	CASSWVIDGETQYF
few	TRBV6-1	TRBJ2-3	TRBD1	TGTGCCAGCAGTTGGGACAGGTGGTCAGATACGCAGTATTTT	CASSWDRWSDTQYF
few	TRBV6-1	TRBJ1-6	.	TGTGCCAGCAGTTCCGGGCCCTACAATTCACCCCTCCACTTT	CASSSGPYNSPLHF
few	TRBV10-3	TRBJ1-4	.	TGTGCCATCAGTGAGTCGATAGCCGAAAAACTGTTTTTT	CAISESIAEKLFF
.	TRBV6-6	TRBJ2-1	TRBD1	TGTGCCAGCAGTTACCAGGGGGCTGAGCAGTTCTTC	CASSYQGAEQFF
few	TRBV7-9	TRBJ2-7	TRBD1	TGTGCCGGCAGCTTAGGAGGGACAGGGGGCTACGAGCAGTACTTC	CAGSLGGTGGYEQYF